This T cell receptor beta chain came from a study of blood T cell repertoires in COVID-19. The CDR3 runs to 15 residues. V trimming: 2 bases; J trimming: 4 bases; junction bases outside the gene matches: 4. The germline V gene encodes CDR1 KGHSH and CDR2 LQKENI. For recovered donors of Cohort 3, there were two negative PCRs, clearance, or symptom resolution. Repertoires were generated with immunoSEQ multiplex PCR, while TCRdb's copy carries only in-frame clones and drops some. The sample includes about 400,000 clones, just under 90% seen only once; the top ten take about 1.7%. This chain connects TRBV18 to TRBJ1-5, with 8 positions matching TRBD1. The specimen sequenced was PBMCs or T cells enriched from blood (not recorded which). This TCR came from a woman aged 30 to 39 who had recovered from COVID-19. CDR3 loop: CASSPGQGFNQPQHF. The CDR3 nucleotides read TGTGCCAGCTCACCAGGACAGGGTTTTAATCAGCCCCAGCATTTT.